These 31 T cell receptor beta chains originate from one sample sequenced in a study of shared clonotypes between healthy human individuals. TCRdb's copy holds only in-frame clones and misses some; the assay was immunoSEQ multiplex PCR. The sample has about 1.1 million clones; about 80% are singletons. The sample was memory CD4+ T cells from PBMCs. Sample subset: CD45RA-negative fraction. These receptors were collected from a man aged 18 to 30 in good health. Some clones in this sample may be carry-over from other donors' samples.

To note about this clone: Other nucleotide sequences from this sample produce the same CDR3. This chain joins TRBV2 and TRBJ2-7, with TRBD1 matching over 7 bases. The ends lost 9 bases at V and 3 bases at J; junction bases unmatched: 5. The CDR3 covers 12 residues. Per the germline V gene, CDR1 is SNHLY and CDR2 is FYNNEI. The CDR3 DNA sequence: TGTGCCAGTAACAGGGGAAGCTACGAGCAGTACTTC. It is translated as CASNRGSYEQYF.

The chain is built from TRBV19 and TRBJ2-3, with D perhaps TRBD2 (5 bases). CDR3 length: 15 residues. Deletions cut 5 bases from V and 2 bases from J, with 14 bases between. CDR1 and CDR2 (germline): LNHDA, SQIVND (reference sequence). The CDR3 reads CASSPRLYITDTQYF. CDR3 sequence (DNA): TGTGCCAGTAGTCCCCGACTATATATCACAGATACGCAGTATTTT. The full variable domain, completed using reference TRBV19 and TRBJ2-3, is DGGITQSPKYLFRKEGQNVTLSCEQNLNHDAMYWYRQDPGQGLRLIYYSQIVNDFQKGDIAEGYSVSREKKESFPLTVTSAQKNPTAFYLCASSPRLYITDTQYFGPGTRLTVL.

The rearrangement joins TRBV12-2 to TRBJ1-1; the table calls TRBD1, which could not be checked here. TRBV12-2 is labeled a pseudogene. There are 18 residues in the CDR3. This CDR3 reads CASRLARDSTIMNTEAFF. The CDR3 DNA is TGTGCAAGTCGCTTAGCACGGGACAGCACAATTATGAACACTGAAGCTTTCTTT.

The V gene is TRBV28, the J gene TRBJ1-2; TRBD1 might be the D (5 bases). Germline CDR1 is MDHEN and CDR2 is SYDVKM. V was trimmed by 4 bases and J by 4 bases, leaving 13 bases between them. The CDR3 contains 14 residues. This chain's CDR3 is CASSSHAGSYGYTF. CDR3 bases: TGTGCCAGCAGTTCCCATGCAGGGAGCTATGGCTACACCTTC.

The chain recombines TRBV21-1 with TRBJ2-2; the table calls TRBD2, which could not be checked here. TRBV21-1 is reported as a pseudogene. CDR3 length: 14 residues. The CDR3 protein is CASSKDEDTGELFF. In nucleotides, the CDR3 is TGTGCCAGCAGCAAAGATGAGGACACCGGGGAGCTGTTTTTT.

The V and J genes are TRBV5-8 and TRBJ2-4, with unresolved D. Trimming took 2 bases from V and 14 from J, leaving 2 bases between them. In germline, CDR1 is SGHTS, CDR2 YDEGEE. The CDR3 totals 8 residues. This chain's CDR3 is CASSFEYF. As DNA, the CDR3 is TGTGCCAGCAGCTTTGAGTACTTC.

The chain employs TRBV5-1 and TRBJ1-4, with TRBD1 matching 8 bases. The CDR3 runs 14 residues. Germline V gives CDR1 SGHRS, CDR2 YFSETQ. Trimming took 4 bases from V and 8 from J; bases not matched to a gene: 7. The CDR3 is CASSDDRGGEKLFF. CDR3 DNA: TGCGCCAGCAGCGATGACAGGGGAGGAGAAAAACTGTTTTTT.

The sample holds a few counts of this clone. The genes are TRBV2 and TRBJ2-5; 8 bases are shared with TRBD2. V shed 5 bases and J 5 bases; nucleotides not matched to a gene: 7. The CDR3 is 14 amino acids. Per the germline V gene, CDR1 is SNHLY and CDR2 is FYNNEI. CDR3 region: CASSRQRERETQYF. CDR3 nucleotides: TGTGCCAGCAGTCGGCAGCGGGAGCGCGAGACCCAGTACTTC.

The chain employs TRBV7-9 and TRBJ2-7; unclear D gene. Trimming stripped 4 bases from V and 5 bases from J, with 15 bases between. The germline gives CDR1 SEHNR, CDR2 FQNEAQ (reference sequence). CDR3 size: 14 residues. The CDR3 nucleotides read TGTGCCAGCAGCTGGGGTGGCAGTTCACACGAGCAGTACTTC. It encodes CASSWGGSSHEQYF.

The V call is TRBV6-6, the J call TRBJ1-1; the D is unclear. The germline V and J ends were trimmed by 10 bases and 8 bases, with 14 bases remaining between them. The CDR3 is 11 amino acids. Germline-derived CDR1 and CDR2 are MNHNY and SVGAGI (reference sequence). This chain's CDR3 is CATRKGREAFF. Written as DNA, the CDR3 is TGTGCCACCAGAAAGGGCAGAGAAGCTTTCTTT.

V is TRBV28 and J is TRBJ1-3; TRBD1 might be the D (5 bases). Trimming shortened V by 6 bases and J by 3 bases, and 15 bases separated the two germline ends. The germline V gene encodes CDR1 MDHEN and CDR2 SYDVKM. The CDR3 contains 15 residues. CDR3 residues: CASSLVWGSGNTIYF. The DNA of the CDR3 is TGTGCCAGCAGCCTAGTCTGGGGCAGTGGAAACACCATATATTTT.

V is TRBV7-2 and J is TRBJ2-2; TRBD2 might be the D (6 bases). Germline V gives CDR1 SGHTA, CDR2 FQGNSA. The germline V and J ends were trimmed by 0 bases and 6 bases, with 8 bases remaining between them. The CDR3 contains 14 residues. CDR3 in amino acids: CASSLAPGAGELFF. Written as DNA, the CDR3 is TGTGCCAGCAGCTTAGCTCCGGGGGCCGGGGAGCTGTTTTTT.

In regard to this clone: Distinct nucleotide sequences in the sample also encode this CDR3. The chain combines TRBV30 with TRBJ1-2; perhaps TRBD1 as D (6 bases). CDR1 is GTSNPN and CDR2 is SVGIG in the germline V gene (reference sequence). Trimming removed 4 bases at V and 2 bases at J, with 8 bases between. CDR3 length: 12 amino acids. The CDR3 here is CAWTQGNYGYTF. Written as DNA, the CDR3 is TGTGCCTGGACTCAGGGGAACTATGGCTACACCTTC.

J is TRBJ2-1 and V is TRBV27; D unclear. Germline CDR1 reads MNHEY; CDR2 reads SMNVEV (reference sequence). V was pared by 5 bases and J by 9 bases, with 14 bases between. CDR3 length equals 13 residues. The CDR3 region has the DNA TGTGCCAGCAGTCCACCTAGAACGTCTGAGCAGTTCTTC. Amino acid sequence: CASSPPRTSEQFF.

The J gene is TRBJ2-7, the V gene TRBV7-8; D not resolved. V lost 4 bases to trimming and J lost 0 bases, with 10 bases between them. The CDR3 has 14 residues. Looked up from germline, CDR1 is SGHVS and CDR2 is FQNEAQ. This chain's CDR3 is CASSSAWSSYEQYF. The DNA for the CDR3 is TGTGCCAGCAGCTCCGCTTGGAGCTCCTACGAGCAGTACTTC.

On this clone itself: One end of the junction is discordant with germline, which a read error may explain. The chain combines TRBV5-1 with TRBJ2-7; 8 positions match TRBD2. Germline V gene data show CDR1 as SGHRS and CDR2 as YFSETQ. The CDR3 runs 15 residues. The CDR3 spells CASSLLAGSSYKQYF. The CDR3 DNA follows: TGCGCCAGCAGCCTCTTAGCGGGAAGCTCCTACAAGCAGTACTTC. Based on the CDR3 plus reference TRBV5-1 and TRBJ2-7, the full variable domain is KAGVTQTPRYLIKTRGQQVTLSCSPISGHRSVSWYQQTPGQGLQFLFEYFSETQRNKGNFPGRFSGRQFSNSRSEMNVSTLELGDSALYLCASSLLAGSSYKQYFGPGTRLTVT.

The chain carries TRBV27 and TRBJ2-3, with D maybe TRBD1 (5 bases). V shed 7 bases and J shed 3 bases, with 14 bases lying between them. The CDR3 loop spans 14 amino acids. Germline V gene data show CDR1 as MNHEY and CDR2 as SMNVEV (reference sequence). The CDR3, as DNA: TGTGCCAGCATTGATCCAGGGATGACAGATACGCAGTATTTT. This translates into CASIDPGMTDTQYF.

V and J are TRBV6-5 and TRBJ1-1, with D hard to call. CDR3 length equals 15 residues. The ends were cut back, 11 bases at V and 0 bases at J, with 19 bases in the middle. Germline V CDR1 and CDR2: MNHEY, SVGAGI. CDR3 in amino acids: CAGQQSGFMNTEAFF. In DNA, the CDR3 is TGTGCCGGGCAGCAGTCGGGGTTCATGAACACTGAAGCTTTCTTT.

The V gene is TRBV7-9, the J gene TRBJ1-1; D gene ambiguous. This CDR3 is built from 14 residues. The germline V and J ends were trimmed by 7 bases and 5 bases, with 17 bases remaining between them. Germline V gene lookup returns CDR1 SEHNR and CDR2 FQNEAQ (reference sequence). The CDR3 here is CASIPEKVSTEAFF. For the CDR3, the DNA is TGTGCCAGCATTCCGGAGAAGGTTTCTACTGAAGCTTTCTTT.

V gene TRBV27 combines with J gene TRBJ2-1, with 8 nucleotides matching TRBD1. The trim removed 6 bases at V and 5 bases at J, leaving 9 bases unmatched. This CDR3 is 15 amino acids long. Germline assignment: CDR1 MNHEY and CDR2 SMNVEV (reference sequence). Here the CDR3 DNA reads TGTGCCAGCAGCCGGACAGGGTGGGGGGACAATGAGCAGTTCTTC. Its translation: CASSRTGWGDNEQFF.

At least ten counts were recorded for this clone. The V call is TRBV5-6, the J call TRBJ2-2, with TRBD1 as a possible D gene (5 bases). The CDR3 sequence is 13 residues long. The V and J ends lost 4 bases and 3 bases respectively, with 7 bases between them. Per the germline V gene, CDR1 is SGHDT and CDR2 is YYEEEE. This CDR3 reads CASSRQHTGELFF. CDR3 coding DNA: TGTGCCAGCAGCCGACAGCACACCGGGGAGCTGTTTTTT.

CDR3 amino acids: CASSNPDRGYEQYF. The CDR3 DNA sequence: TGTGCCAGCAGTAACCCGGACAGGGGCTACGAGCAGTACTTC. V gene TRBV6-6 combines with J gene TRBJ2-7, with 9 bases fitting TRBD1. Unmatched junction bases numbered 5, after V lost 5 bases and J lost 3 bases. Germline V gene lookup returns CDR1 MNHNY and CDR2 SVGAGI (reference sequence). The CDR3 is made up of 14 amino acids.

The chain has TRBV7-2 and TRBJ1-2, with no clear D. Germline CDR1 SGHTA, CDR2 FQGNSA. This CDR3 spans 17 amino acids. The V end lost 2 bases, the J end lost 8 bases, and 24 bases lay between the germline ends. The CDR3 DNA is TGTGCCAGCAGCTTAATTAGGGTAGACCTTTCCGGGATGGGCTACACCTTC. Protein product: CASSLIRVDLSGMGYTF.

The V call is TRBV28, the J call TRBJ1-2; TRBD1 matches at 9 bases. This CDR3 has 14 amino acids. The ends lost 6 bases at V and 4 bases at J; junction bases unmatched: 6. Germline CDR1 MDHEN, CDR2 SYDVKM. CDR3 amino acids: CASRPGTGSYGYTF. CDR3 coding DNA: TGTGCCAGCAGACCCGGGACAGGGTCCTATGGCTACACCTTC.

The chain combines TRBV27 with TRBJ2-7; 9 positions match TRBD2. From germline, CDR1 is MNHEY and CDR2 SMNVEV (reference sequence). The CDR3 sequence is 18 residues long. The trim removed 5 bases at V and 2 bases at J, leaving 16 bases unmatched. CDR3 nucleotides: TGTGCCAGCAGTCGACAGGGAGGAGCGGGAGGCCCGGCCTACGAGCAGTACTTC. Its protein product is CASSRQGGAGGPAYEQYF.

This clone appeared a few times. The chain employs TRBV4-1 and TRBJ1-5; unclear D gene. Deletions cut 7 bases from V and 1 base from J, with 14 bases between. CDR1 is MGHRA and CDR2 is YSYEKL in the germline V gene. This CDR3 comprises 15 residues. The CDR3 sequence: CASTSNAGSNQPQHF. CDR3 nucleotide sequence: TGCGCCAGCACTTCTAATGCAGGCAGCAATCAGCCCCAGCATTTT.

The CDR3 DNA reads as TGCGCCAGCAGCTTGGTGGGTAGCGGGAGGGCGGCGGAGACCCAGTACTTC. It codes for CASSLVGSGRAAETQYF. The chain has TRBV5-1 and TRBJ2-5, with 11 bases lining up with TRBD2. Germline loops: CDR1 SGHRS, CDR2 YFSETQ. The CDR3 covers 17 residues. V dropped 0 bases and J dropped 5; count of bases not matched to a gene: 9. Full variable domain (remainder filled in from reference TRBV5-1 and TRBJ2-5): KAGVTQTPRYLIKTRGQQVTLSCSPISGHRSVSWYQQTPGQGLQFLFEYFSETQRNKGNFPGRFSGRQFSNSRSEMNVSTLELGDSALYLCASSLVGSGRAAETQYFGPGTRLLVL.

The V gene is TRBV4-3, the J gene TRBJ1-5, with D unresolved. Looked up from germline, CDR1 is LGHNA and CDR2 is YSLEER. The CDR3 totals 16 residues. The ends were cut back, 0 bases at V and 1 base at J, with 10 bases in the middle. As DNA, the CDR3 is TGCGCCAGCAGCCAAGATTGGCCTCCGAGCAATCAGCCCCAGCATTTT. Its protein product is CASSQDWPPSNQPQHF.

The genes are TRBV28 and TRBJ2-7; D is unresolved. Trimming shortened V by 5 bases and J by 0 bases, and 8 bases separated the two germline ends. The germline V gene has CDR1 MDHEN and CDR2 SYDVKM. This CDR3 region has 13 residues. In nucleotides, the CDR3 is TGTGCCAGCAGTGCGCTACTCTCCTACGAGCAGTACTTC. Translation gives CASSALLSYEQYF.

This chain links TRBV30 with TRBJ1-3; 8 bases map to TRBD1. Unmatched junction bases numbered 2, after V lost 4 bases and J lost 0 bases. Germline V gene data show CDR1 as GTSNPN and CDR2 as SVGIG (reference sequence). This CDR3 region has 14 residues. In DNA form, the CDR3 reads TGTGCCTGGACCGGGACAGGCTCTGGAAACACCATATATTTT. The encoded protein is CAWTGTGSGNTIYF.

The chain joins TRBV28 to TRBJ2-7; D perhaps matches TRBD2 (5 bases). V gave up 5 bases and J gave up 3 bases, with 11 bases separating them. Looked up from germline, CDR1 is MDHEN and CDR2 is SYDVKM. CDR3 length: 13 amino acids. CDR3 residues: CASSTSPLYEQYF. For the CDR3, the DNA is TGTGCCAGCAGTACTAGTCCCCTCTACGAGCAGTACTTC.